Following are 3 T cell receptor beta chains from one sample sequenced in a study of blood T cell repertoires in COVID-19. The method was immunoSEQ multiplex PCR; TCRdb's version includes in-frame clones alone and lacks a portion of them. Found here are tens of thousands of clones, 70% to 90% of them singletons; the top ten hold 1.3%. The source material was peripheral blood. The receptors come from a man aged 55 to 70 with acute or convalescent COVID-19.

Here the CDR3 reads CASSQAGGLAYGYTF. In DNA form, the CDR3 reads TGCGCCAGCAGCCAAGCGGGGGGTTTGGCCTATGGCTACACCTTC. V and J are TRBV4-3 and TRBJ1-2; possibly TRBD1 for D (5 bases). The germline CDR1 and CDR2 sequences are LGHNA and YSLEER. The V end lost 1 base, the J end lost 4 bases, and 13 bases lay between the germline ends. This CDR3 region has 15 residues.

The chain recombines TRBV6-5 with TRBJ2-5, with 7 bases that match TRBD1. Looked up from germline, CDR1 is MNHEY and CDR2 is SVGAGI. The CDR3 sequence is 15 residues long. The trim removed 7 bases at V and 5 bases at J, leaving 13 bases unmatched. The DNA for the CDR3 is TGTGCCAGCACCCCACCGACAGGGCGTGGGGAGACCCAGTACTTC. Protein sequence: CASTPPTGRGETQYF.

The CDR3 DNA sequence: TGCAGTGCCGCCCGGGGAGGGCAGTACTTC. As protein: CSAARGGQYF. The chain employs TRBV20-1 and TRBJ2-7; the D gene is possibly TRBD2 (6 bases). The CDR3 contains 10 residues. Trimming left V 6 bases short and J 9 bases short, with 12 bases between. Germline lookup yields CDR1 DFQATT and CDR2 SNEGSKA (reference sequence).